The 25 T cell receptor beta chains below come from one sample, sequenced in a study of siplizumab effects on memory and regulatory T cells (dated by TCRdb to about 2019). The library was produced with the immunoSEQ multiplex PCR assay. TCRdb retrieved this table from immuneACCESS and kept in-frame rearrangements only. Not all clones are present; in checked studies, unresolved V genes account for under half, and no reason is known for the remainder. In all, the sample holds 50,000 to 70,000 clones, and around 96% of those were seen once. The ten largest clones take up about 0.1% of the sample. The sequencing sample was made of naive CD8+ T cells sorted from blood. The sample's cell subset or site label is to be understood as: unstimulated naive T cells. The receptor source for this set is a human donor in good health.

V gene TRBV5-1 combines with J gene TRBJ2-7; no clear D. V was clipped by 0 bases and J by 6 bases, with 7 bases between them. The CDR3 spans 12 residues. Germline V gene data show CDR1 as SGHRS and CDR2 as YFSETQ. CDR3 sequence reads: CASSLAESEQYF. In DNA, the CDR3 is TGCGCCAGCAGCTTGGCGGAGAGCGAGCAGTACTTC.

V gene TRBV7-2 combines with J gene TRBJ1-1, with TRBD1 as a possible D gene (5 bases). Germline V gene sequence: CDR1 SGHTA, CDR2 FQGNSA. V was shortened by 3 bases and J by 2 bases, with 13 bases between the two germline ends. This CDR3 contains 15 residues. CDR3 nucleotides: TGTGCCAGCAGCTTGGATACAGGTCCAAACACTGAAGCTTTCTTT. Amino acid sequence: CASSLDTGPNTEAFF.

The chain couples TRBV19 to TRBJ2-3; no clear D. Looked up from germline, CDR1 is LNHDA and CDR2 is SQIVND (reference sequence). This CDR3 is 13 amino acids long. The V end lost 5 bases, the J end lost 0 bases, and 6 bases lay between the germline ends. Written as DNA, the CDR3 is TGTGCCAGTAGTCTTGGTAGCACAGATACGCAGTATTTT. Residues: CASSLGSTDTQYF.

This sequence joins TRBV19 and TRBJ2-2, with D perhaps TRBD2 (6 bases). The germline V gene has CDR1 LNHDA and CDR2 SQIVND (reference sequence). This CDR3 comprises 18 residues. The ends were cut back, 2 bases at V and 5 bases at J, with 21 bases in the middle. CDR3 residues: CASSIISGRGGQTGELFF. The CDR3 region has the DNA TGTGCCAGTAGTATAATATCGGGTCGTGGAGGGCAGACCGGGGAGCTGTTTTTT.

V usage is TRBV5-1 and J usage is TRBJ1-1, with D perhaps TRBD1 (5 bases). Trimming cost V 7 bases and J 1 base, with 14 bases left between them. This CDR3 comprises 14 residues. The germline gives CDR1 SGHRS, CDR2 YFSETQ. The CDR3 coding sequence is TGCGCCAGCTACGGGTACGGGACGAACACTGAAGCTTTCTTT. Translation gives CASYGYGTNTEAFF.

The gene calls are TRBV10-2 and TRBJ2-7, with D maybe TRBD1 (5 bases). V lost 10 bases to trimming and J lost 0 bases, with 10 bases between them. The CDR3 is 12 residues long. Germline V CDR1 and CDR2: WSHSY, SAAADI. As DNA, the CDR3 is TGCGCCACCCACGACAGCTCCTACGAGCAGTACTTC. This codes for CATHDSSYEQYF.

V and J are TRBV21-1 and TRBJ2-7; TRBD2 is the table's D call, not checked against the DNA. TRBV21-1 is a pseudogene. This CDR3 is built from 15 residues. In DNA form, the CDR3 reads TGTGCCAGCAGCAAAGGGGACGGGGGTCACAACGAGCAGTACTTC. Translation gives CASSKGDGGHNEQYF.

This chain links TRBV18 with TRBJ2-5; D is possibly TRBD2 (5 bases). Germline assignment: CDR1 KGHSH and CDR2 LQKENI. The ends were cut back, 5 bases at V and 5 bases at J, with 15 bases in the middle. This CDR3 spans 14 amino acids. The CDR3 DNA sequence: TGTGCCAGCTCAGAGACGGGGAAACGCGAGACCCAGTACTTC. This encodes CASSETGKRETQYF.

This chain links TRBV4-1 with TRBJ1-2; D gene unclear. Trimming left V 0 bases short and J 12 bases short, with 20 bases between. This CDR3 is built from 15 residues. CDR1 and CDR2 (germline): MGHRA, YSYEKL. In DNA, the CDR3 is TGCGCCAGCAGCCAAGATGAGTTGGCGGGGAAGGTAGACACCTTC. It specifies CASSQDELAGKVDTF.

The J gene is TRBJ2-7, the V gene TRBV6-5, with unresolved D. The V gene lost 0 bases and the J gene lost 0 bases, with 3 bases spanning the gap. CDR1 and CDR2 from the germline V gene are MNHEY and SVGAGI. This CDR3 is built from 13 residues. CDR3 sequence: CASSYSYSYEQYF. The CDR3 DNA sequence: TGTGCCAGCAGTTACTCATACTCCTACGAGCAGTACTTC.

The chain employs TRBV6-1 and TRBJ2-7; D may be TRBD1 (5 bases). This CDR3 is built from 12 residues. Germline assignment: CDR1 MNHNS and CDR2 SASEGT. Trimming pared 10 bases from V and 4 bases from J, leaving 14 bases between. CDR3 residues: CATRDSKYEQYF. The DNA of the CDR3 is TGTGCCACCAGAGACAGTAAGTACGAGCAGTACTTC.

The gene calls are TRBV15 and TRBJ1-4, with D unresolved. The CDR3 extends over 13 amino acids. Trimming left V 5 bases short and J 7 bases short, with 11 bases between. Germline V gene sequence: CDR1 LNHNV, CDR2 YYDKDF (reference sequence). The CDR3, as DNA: TGTGCCACCAGCGACCGGATTGTTGAAAAACTGTTTTTT. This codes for CATSDRIVEKLFF.

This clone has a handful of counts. CDR3 loop: CASSRGMVNTEAFF. For the CDR3, the DNA is TGTGCCAGCAGCCGGGGGATGGTGAACACTGAAGCTTTCTTT. The chain is built from TRBV7-9 and TRBJ1-1; D perhaps matches TRBD1 (5 bases). The CDR3 contains 14 residues. With 5 bases removed from V and 0 bases from J, the gap between germline ends came to 10 bases. Germline CDR1 and CDR2: SEHNR and FQNEAQ (reference sequence).

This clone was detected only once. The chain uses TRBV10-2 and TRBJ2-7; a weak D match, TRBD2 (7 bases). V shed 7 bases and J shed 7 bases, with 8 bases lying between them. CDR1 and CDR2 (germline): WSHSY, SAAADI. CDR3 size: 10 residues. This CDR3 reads CASKGGEQYF. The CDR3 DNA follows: TGCGCCAGCAAGGGGGGGGAGCAGTACTTC.

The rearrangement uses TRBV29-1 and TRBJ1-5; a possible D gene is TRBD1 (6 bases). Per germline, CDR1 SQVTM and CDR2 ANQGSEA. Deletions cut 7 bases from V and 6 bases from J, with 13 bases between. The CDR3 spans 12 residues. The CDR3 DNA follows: TGCAGCGCCCTGTTGGGGGCTCAGCCCCAGCATTTT. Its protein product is CSALLGAQPQHF.

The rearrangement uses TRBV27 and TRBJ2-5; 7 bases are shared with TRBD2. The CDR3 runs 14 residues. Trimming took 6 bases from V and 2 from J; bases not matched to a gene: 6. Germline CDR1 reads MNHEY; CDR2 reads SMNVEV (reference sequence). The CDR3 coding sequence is TGTGCCAGCAGCATTCCGGGGGGTCAAGAGACCCAGTACTTC. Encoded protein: CASSIPGGQETQYF.

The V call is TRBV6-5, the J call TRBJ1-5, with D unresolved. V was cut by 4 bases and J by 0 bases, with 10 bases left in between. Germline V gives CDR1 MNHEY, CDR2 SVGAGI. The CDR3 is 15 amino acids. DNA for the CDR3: TGTGCCAGCAGTTCCGGGCCTTATAGCAATCAGCCCCAGCATTTT. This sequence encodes CASSSGPYSNQPQHF.

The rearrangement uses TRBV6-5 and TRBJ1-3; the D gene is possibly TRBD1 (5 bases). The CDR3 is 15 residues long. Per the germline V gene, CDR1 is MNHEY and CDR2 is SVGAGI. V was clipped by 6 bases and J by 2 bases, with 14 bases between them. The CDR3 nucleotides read TGTGCCAGCAGGGGACCTGGGGCACCTGGAAACACCATATATTTT. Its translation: CASRGPGAPGNTIYF.

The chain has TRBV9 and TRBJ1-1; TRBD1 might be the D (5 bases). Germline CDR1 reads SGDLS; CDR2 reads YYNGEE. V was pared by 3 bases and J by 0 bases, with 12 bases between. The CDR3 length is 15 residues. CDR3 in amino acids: CASSGLGRLNTEAFF. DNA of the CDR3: TGTGCCAGCAGCGGCCTGGGACGGTTGAACACTGAAGCTTTCTTT.

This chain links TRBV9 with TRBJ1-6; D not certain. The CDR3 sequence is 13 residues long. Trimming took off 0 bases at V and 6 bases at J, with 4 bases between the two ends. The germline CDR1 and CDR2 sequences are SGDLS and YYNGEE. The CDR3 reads CASSVAANSPLHF. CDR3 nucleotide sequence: TGTGCCAGCAGCGTAGCCGCTAATTCACCCCTCCACTTT.

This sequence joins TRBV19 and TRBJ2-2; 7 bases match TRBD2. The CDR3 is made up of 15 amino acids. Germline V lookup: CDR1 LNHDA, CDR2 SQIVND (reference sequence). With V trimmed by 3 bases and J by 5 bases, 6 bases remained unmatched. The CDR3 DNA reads TGTGCCAGTAGTATGGGGCTGCGGGGGACCGGGGAGCTGTTTTTT. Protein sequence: CASSMGLRGTGELFF.

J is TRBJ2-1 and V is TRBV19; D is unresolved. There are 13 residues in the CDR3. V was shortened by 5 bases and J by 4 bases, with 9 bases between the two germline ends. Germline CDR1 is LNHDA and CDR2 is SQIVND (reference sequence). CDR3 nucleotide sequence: TGTGCCAGTAGTCCAATGGTTTACAATGAGCAGTTCTTC. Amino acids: CASSPMVYNEQFF.

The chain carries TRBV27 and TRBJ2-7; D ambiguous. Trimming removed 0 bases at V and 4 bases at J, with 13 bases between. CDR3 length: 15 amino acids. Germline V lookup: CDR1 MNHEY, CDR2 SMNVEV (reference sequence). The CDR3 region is CASSLSIETEYEQYF. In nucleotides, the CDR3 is TGTGCCAGCAGTTTATCGATAGAAACCGAATACGAGCAGTACTTC.

CDR3 DNA: TGCGCCAGCAGCCAAGATCGGAGGGGGGGCTTGTTCTATGGCTACACCTTC. Protein product: CASSQDRRGGLFYGYTF. The rearrangement joins TRBV4-3 to TRBJ1-2; weak D call: TRBD1 (6 bases). Trimming left V 0 bases short and J 4 bases short, with 18 bases between. This CDR3 spans 17 amino acids. Germline V gene sequence: CDR1 LGHNA, CDR2 YSLEER.

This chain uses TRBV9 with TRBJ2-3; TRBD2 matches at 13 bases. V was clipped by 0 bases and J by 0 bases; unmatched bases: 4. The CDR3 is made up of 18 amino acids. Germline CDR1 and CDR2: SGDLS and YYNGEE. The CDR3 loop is CASSVGTSGGASTDTQYF. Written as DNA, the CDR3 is TGTGCCAGCAGCGTAGGAACTAGCGGGGGGGCTAGCACAGATACGCAGTATTTT.